A single sample gave rise to the 30 T cell receptor beta chains below, sequenced in a study of beta chain features in type 1 diabetes. The sequenced template was cDNA made from the entire isolated RNA. Repertoires were generated with immunoSEQ multiplex PCR, while TCRdb's copy carries only in-frame clones and drops some. The repertoire holds some 220,000 clones, roughly a tenth seen once, with roughly 1.3% in the top ten. Sample: central memory CD4+ T cells from blood. The receptors shown here come from a man aged 18 to 30 in good health.

The chain has TRBV10-3 and TRBJ1-1, with D tentatively TRBD1 (6 bases). Germline CDR1 reads ENHRY; CDR2 reads SYGVKD. The CDR3 length is 13 residues. V shed 7 bases and J shed 2 bases, with 11 bases lying between them. CDR3 coding DNA: TGTGCCATCACACAACAGGGAAACACTGAAGCTTTCTTT. Its translation is CAITQQGNTEAFF.

This clone was seen more than once but under ten times. The chain employs TRBV7-9 and TRBJ1-6; D uncertain. V was trimmed by 5 bases and J by 6 bases, leaving 17 bases between them. CDR1 is SEHNR, CDR2 FQNEAQ, per germline (reference sequence). The CDR3 is made up of 16 amino acids. CDR3 sequence reads: CASSPPGSGPNSPLHF. In nucleotides, the CDR3 is TGTGCCAGCAGCCCCCCGGGATCAGGTCCTAATTCACCCCTCCACTTT.

In regard to this clone: At the DNA level, this CDR3 is encoded by other sequences in the same sample as well. The chain employs TRBV2 and TRBJ2-1; no clear D. Trimming removed 6 bases at V and 4 bases at J, with 4 bases between. This CDR3 comprises 11 residues. Germline V gives CDR1 SNHLY, CDR2 FYNNEI. CDR3 loop: CASRQYNEQFF. CDR3 coding DNA: TGTGCCAGCAGGCAATACAATGAGCAGTTCTTC.

With respect to this clone: One base away lies a much larger clone, so this may be a sequencing read error. Written as DNA, the CDR3 is TGTGCCAGCAGCGTAGGTGGCGCGGGAGGGCGCGTCGAGCAGTACTTC. Translation gives CASSVGGAGGRVEQYF. This rearrangement joins TRBV9 to TRBJ2-7; TRBD2 matches at 9 bases. The CDR3 runs 16 residues. V was pared by 0 bases and J by 6 bases, with 10 bases of the junction left unmatched. CDR1 is SGDLS, CDR2 YYNGEE, per germline.

The CDR3 sequence is CASSGAGDTQYF. The CDR3, as DNA: TGTGCCAGCAGCGGAGCGGGGGATACGCAGTATTTT. The chain is built from TRBV9 and TRBJ2-3, with TRBD2 identical over 7 bases. Germline CDR1 SGDLS, CDR2 YYNGEE. V lost 3 bases to trimming and J lost 6 bases; unmatched junction nucleotides: 1. The CDR3 contains 12 residues.

The rearrangement joins TRBV4-1 to TRBJ2-1; 11 bases are shared with TRBD2. The V gene end was trimmed by 1 base and the J gene end by 5 bases; junction bases not matched to a gene: 13. Germline V gene lookup returns CDR1 MGHRA and CDR2 YSYEKL. The CDR3 sequence is 19 residues long. The CDR3 DNA is TGCGCCAGCAGCCAAGTGCCAAGACTAGCGGGAACCGTACACAATGAGCAGTTCTTC. Translating gives CASSQVPRLAGTVHNEQFF.

Remarks on this clone: This may be a read error, as it is one base from a much larger clone. The chain links TRBV13 to TRBJ2-6, with 7 bases fitting TRBD1. The germline CDR1 and CDR2 sequences are PRHDT and FYEKMQ (reference sequence). The CDR3 has 15 residues. V shed 5 bases, J shed 2 bases, and the junction held 3 bases outside the gene matches. CDR3 residues: CASSLDRAGANVLTF. The DNA for the CDR3 is TGTGCCAGCAGCCTAGACAGGGCTGGGGCCAACGTCCTGACTTTC.

The CDR3 DNA is TGCGCCAGCAGCTTGGAAGGGCAGGGCGAAAAACTGTTTTTT. Protein: CASSLEGQGEKLFF. This chain joins TRBV5-1 and TRBJ1-4, with D possibly being TRBD1 (5 bases). V lost 0 bases and J lost 8, with 11 bases in between. Germline V CDR1 and CDR2: SGHRS, YFSETQ. The CDR3 consists of 14 residues.

The sample holds many counts of this clone. V usage is TRBV11-2 and J usage is TRBJ2-3, with 8 bases that match TRBD2. This CDR3 has 15 residues. Germline trimming cut 3 bases from V and 3 bases from J; bases unmatched to any gene: 5. Germline CDR1 is SGHAT and CDR2 is FQNNGV. In DNA form, the CDR3 reads TGTGCCAGCAGCTTCCCGGGAGGGCTTACAGATACGCAGTATTTT. Protein sequence: CASSFPGGLTDTQYF.

The chain carries TRBV5-1 and TRBJ2-4, with a tentative D call TRBD2 (6 bases). CDR1 is SGHRS, CDR2 YFSETQ, per germline. Trimming took off 1 base at V and 8 bases at J, with 13 bases between the two ends. CDR3 length: 14 residues. The CDR3 reads CASSLWGSGDIQYF. Here the CDR3 DNA reads TGCGCCAGCAGCTTGTGGGGCTCGGGGGACATTCAGTACTTC. Drawing the rest from reference TRBV5-1 and TRBJ2-4, the complete variable domain is KAGVTQTPRYLIKTRGQQVTLSCSPISGHRSVSWYQQTPGQGLQFLFEYFSETQRNKGNFPGRFSGRQFSNSRSEMNVSTLELGDSALYLCASSLWGSGDIQYFGAGTRLSVL.

Here the CDR3 DNA reads TGTGCCAGCAGTCGGCAGGGATCGTGGGACGAGCAGTACTTC. As protein: CASSRQGSWDEQYF. The V gene is TRBV6-5, the J gene TRBJ2-7; tentative D call: TRBD1 (5 bases). Per the germline V gene, CDR1 is MNHEY and CDR2 is SVGAGI. The CDR3 spans 14 residues. With 5 bases removed from V and 5 bases from J, the gap between germline ends came to 16 bases.

V usage is TRBV21-1 and J usage is TRBJ2-1; TRBD2, as called in the table, went unchecked against the DNA. TRBV21-1 represents a pseudogene. The CDR3 extends over 16 amino acids. CDR3 region: CASSPGTTKTYNEQFF. As DNA, the CDR3 is TGTGCCAGCAGCCCTGGGACTACGAAGACCTACAATGAGCAGTTCTTC.

The count of this clone is one. The chain is built from TRBV9 and TRBJ2-7; TRBD2 agrees at 9 bases. The germline V gene has CDR1 SGDLS and CDR2 YYNGEE. The trim removed 4 bases at V and 6 bases at J, leaving 14 bases unmatched. The CDR3 sequence is 16 residues long. The CDR3 region has the DNA TGTGCCAGCAGCAAAGAGGGGGCTAGCGGGACTCTCGAGCAGTACTTC. This encodes CASSKEGASGTLEQYF.

This clone was recorded once. This chain links TRBV5-1 with TRBJ1-2; TRBD1 aligns across 9 bases. CDR3 length: 14 residues. Germline lookup yields CDR1 SGHRS and CDR2 YFSETQ. After removal of 4 bases from V and 6 bases from J, the junction contained 7 bases not matched to a gene. CDR3 sequence: CASSASQGADGYTF. DNA of the CDR3: TGCGCCAGCAGCGCTTCACAGGGGGCTGATGGCTACACCTTC.

This clone was counted only a few times. V usage is TRBV5-1 and J usage is TRBJ2-1, with TRBD2 matching 16 bases. The CDR3 runs to 18 residues. CDR1 and CDR2 from the germline V gene are SGHRS and YFSETQ. V shed 4 bases and J 6 bases; nucleotides not matched to a gene: 10. The CDR3 coding sequence is TGCGCCAGCAGCAACAAGCCGGGACTAGCGGGAGGGTTCAATGAGCAGTTCTTC. It codes for CASSNKPGLAGGFNEQFF.

The chain couples TRBV19 to TRBJ2-5; D is uncertain. CDR1 is LNHDA and CDR2 is SQIVND in the germline V gene (reference sequence). Trimming pared 1 base from V and 10 bases from J, leaving 16 bases between. This CDR3 has 14 residues. CDR3 protein: CASSIGTSPSDQYF. CDR3 bases: TGTGCCAGTAGTATAGGGACGAGCCCGTCGGACCAGTACTTC.

This clone came up a few times. The chain joins TRBV5-1 to TRBJ1-2; no clear D gene. The CDR3 is made up of 16 amino acids. The germline V and J ends were trimmed by 0 bases and 1 base, with 13 bases remaining between them. Germline assignment: CDR1 SGHRS and CDR2 YFSETQ. The CDR3 reads CASSLAQAGHNYGYTF. As DNA, the CDR3 is TGCGCCAGCAGCTTGGCCCAGGCGGGTCATAACTATGGCTACACCTTC.

This clone was picked up many times. CDR3 bases: TGTGCCAGCAGCCCTACAGGGGGCGCGGATACGCAGTATTTT. Translating it yields CASSPTGGADTQYF. The chain couples TRBV7-2 to TRBJ2-3; 9 bases agree with TRBD1. V was pared by 5 bases and J by 6 bases, with 6 bases of the junction left unmatched. CDR3 length equals 14 residues. Germline assignment: CDR1 SGHTA and CDR2 FQGNSA.

This chain joins TRBV7-9 and TRBJ2-5; either TRBD1 or TRBD2 may fit D (5 bases each). The CDR3 runs to 16 residues. The V end lost 8 bases, the J end lost 0 bases, and 19 bases lay between the germline ends. Per germline, CDR1 SEHNR and CDR2 FQNEAQ (reference sequence). The chain's CDR3 is CASGPAGTLYQETQYF. The CDR3 bases are TGTGCCAGCGGCCCAGCCGGGACCCTTTACCAAGAGACCCAGTACTTC.

This clone has a count of ten or more. The chain links TRBV5-4 to TRBJ1-1; 7 bases line up with TRBD1. This CDR3 is 15 amino acids long. The germline gives CDR1 SGHNT, CDR2 YYREEE (reference sequence). Trimming removed 1 base from V and 0 bases from J; junction bases left unmatched: 3. The CDR3 is CASSLRQGLNTEAFF. The CDR3, as DNA: TGTGCCAGCAGCTTGCGACAGGGACTGAACACTGAAGCTTTCTTT.

This clone was seen a handful of times. J is TRBJ2-3 and V is TRBV5-1; 10 bases agree with TRBD1. Germline V CDR1 and CDR2: SGHRS, YFSETQ. Trimming removed 3 bases from V and 4 bases from J; junction bases left unmatched: 11. The CDR3 extends over 17 amino acids. The CDR3 reads CASSSHQTGGSADTQYF. CDR3 DNA sequence: TGCGCCAGCAGCTCCCACCAGACAGGGGGCAGTGCAGATACGCAGTATTTT.

In this sample, this clone turned up a few times. This chain uses TRBV9 with TRBJ2-7; a weak D match, TRBD2 (5 bases). Germline V CDR1 and CDR2: SGDLS, YYNGEE. The CDR3 length is 15 residues. The V end was cut by 3 bases, the J end by 2 bases, with 15 bases between. The CDR3 DNA sequence: TGTGCCAGCAGCGCCCGGAACGAGGGCGCCTACGAGCAGTACTTC. Translation gives CASSARNEGAYEQYF.

The chain uses TRBV30 and TRBJ2-2; D is unresolved. Trimming shortened V by 0 bases and J by 7 bases, and 9 bases separated the two germline ends. From germline, CDR1 is GTSNPN and CDR2 SVGIG (reference sequence). The CDR3 extends over 13 amino acids. In DNA form, the CDR3 reads TGTGCCTGGAGTGTACAAGGGCTCGGGGAGCTGTTTTTT. This codes for CAWSVQGLGELFF.

The chain recombines TRBV7-9 with TRBJ2-7; 8 bases line up with TRBD1. Germline CDR1 reads SEHNR; CDR2 reads FQNEAQ (reference sequence). The V and J ends lost 5 bases and 2 bases, in that order; junction bases with no gene match: 8. The CDR3 sequence is 15 residues long. CDR3: CASSPRRTGTYEQYF. In nucleotides, the CDR3 is TGTGCCAGCAGCCCTAGGAGGACAGGGACCTACGAGCAGTACTTC.

At least ten counts were recorded for this clone. Other DNA variants within this sample encode the same CDR3. The CDR3 DNA is TGTGCCTGGAGTGCCGGGCCAGAGACCCAGTACTTC. Its protein product is CAWSAGPETQYF. This chain links TRBV30 with TRBJ2-5; no definite D call. The germline gives CDR1 GTSNPN, CDR2 SVGIG (reference sequence). This CDR3 is built from 12 residues. V was cut by 1 base and J by 4 bases, with 7 bases left in between.

This chain links TRBV9 with TRBJ1-3, with D uncertain. The CDR3 contains 15 residues. Germline V gene lookup returns CDR1 SGDLS and CDR2 YYNGEE. Trimming cost V 3 bases and J 9 bases, with 19 bases left between them. CDR3 loop: CASSAESGFLGTIYF. In nucleotides, the CDR3 is TGTGCCAGCAGCGCTGAATCGGGGTTTCTGGGCACCATATATTTT.

This clone was observed a few times. The chain carries TRBV19 and TRBJ2-1; 10 nucleotides agree with TRBD2. V lost 3 bases to trimming and J lost 4 bases; unmatched junction nucleotides: 3. CDR3 length: 15 amino acids. Looked up from germline, CDR1 is LNHDA and CDR2 is SQIVND (reference sequence). The CDR3, as DNA: TGTGCCAGTAGTATGGGACTAGCGAGATACAATGAGCAGTTCTTC. This translates into CASSMGLARYNEQFF. The full variable domain, its missing parts supplied by reference TRBV19 and TRBJ2-1, is DGGITQSPKYLFRKEGQNVTLSCEQNLNHDAMYWYRQDPGQGLRLIYYSQIVNDFQKGDIAEGYSVSREKKESFPLTVTSAQKNPTAFYLCASSMGLARYNEQFFGPGTRLTVL.

The V and J genes are TRBV4-3 and TRBJ2-2; 8 bases map to TRBD1. The junction had 8 bases not matched to a gene; V was cut back by 0 bases and J by 5 bases. Germline-derived CDR1 and CDR2 are LGHNA and YSLEER. This CDR3 is built from 17 residues. The CDR3 spells CASSQEQGTGWTGELFF. The CDR3 nucleotides read TGCGCCAGCAGCCAAGAACAGGGGACAGGCTGGACCGGGGAGCTGTTTTTT.

This clone turned up a few times. The rearrangement uses TRBV7-2 and TRBJ1-5; 9 nucleotides line up with TRBD1. Germline CDR1 is SGHTA and CDR2 is FQGNSA. The J segment lost 6 bases and the V segment lost 5 bases, leaving 5 bases of the junction unmatched. The CDR3 contains 14 residues. This CDR3 reads CASSPGTGSQPQHF. As DNA, the CDR3 is TGTGCCAGCAGCCCCGGGACAGGGAGTCAGCCCCAGCATTTT. Using reference TRBV7-2 and TRBJ1-5 for the parts outside the CDR3, the full variable domain is GAGVSQSPSNKVTEKGKDVELRCDPISGHTALYWYRQSLGQGLEFLIYFQGNSAPDKSGLPSDRFSAERTGGSVSTLTIQRTQQEDSAVYLCASSPGTGSQPQHFGDGTRLSIL.

The sample holds a few counts of this clone. The chain is built from TRBV9 and TRBJ2-7; D perhaps matches TRBD2 (6 bases). V lost 4 bases to trimming and J lost 3 bases, with 11 bases between them. The CDR3 is made up of 13 amino acids. In germline, CDR1 is SGDLS, CDR2 YYNGEE. In nucleotides, the CDR3 is TGTGCCAGCAGCCGACTAGACAGCTACGAGCAGTACTTC. As protein: CASSRLDSYEQYF.